Shown below are 17 T cell receptor beta chains from a single sample sequenced in a study of a mutant IDH1 vaccine in newly diagnosed glioma. Clones were sequenced by immunoSEQ multiplex PCR, and TCRdb holds only the in-frame ones, with some missing. Counted here are roughly 22,000 clones, roughly 80% occurring once; the ten biggest clones make up over 3%. Noted time point: week 47, end of study. Every single dose of the vaccine, 300 ug of mutant IDH1 20-mer peptide, came with topical imiquimod. Their antigens remain unidentified. Sequencing used PBMCs, obtained from a glioma patient whose treatment included an IDH1 peptide vaccine. The receptors stem from a man aged 35 to 55 with glioma. Some clones in this sample may be carry-over from other donors' samples.

V gene TRBV28 combines with J gene TRBJ2-1; 14 bases line up with TRBD2. Germline V gene lookup returns CDR1 MDHEN and CDR2 SYDVKM. J lost 8 bases, V lost 5 bases, and 8 bases had no gene match. The CDR3 covers 16 residues. The CDR3 region has the DNA TGTGCCAGCAGTCGGGGACTAGCGGGGGTGATAGATGAGCAGTTCTTC. It translates to CASSRGLAGVIDEQFF.

J is TRBJ1-4 and V is TRBV6-5, with unresolved D. Trimming pared 6 bases from V and 5 bases from J, leaving 10 bases between. This CDR3 comprises 13 residues. Germline CDR1 reads MNHEY; CDR2 reads SVGAGI. In DNA form, the CDR3 reads TGTGCCAGCAGCCGGCTATTGAATGAAAAACTGTTTTTT. It codes for CASSRLLNEKLFF.

The chain has TRBV5-1 and TRBJ1-6, with no clear D. The CDR3 extends over 16 amino acids. Germline loops: CDR1 SGHRS, CDR2 YFSETQ. Trimming cost V 2 bases and J 5 bases, with 14 bases left between them. The chain's CDR3 is CASSFGGVWNNSPLHF. The CDR3 bases are TGCGCCAGCAGCTTCGGCGGGGTTTGGAATAATTCACCCCTCCACTTT.

V gene TRBV19 combines with J gene TRBJ1-2; tentative D call: TRBD1 (6 bases). This CDR3 has 13 amino acids. Germline V gene lookup returns CDR1 LNHDA and CDR2 SQIVND (reference sequence). The V end was cut by 5 bases, the J end by 3 bases, with 10 bases between. The CDR3 DNA reads as TGTGCCAGTAGTCATAGGACAGACTATGGCTACACCTTC. Translating gives CASSHRTDYGYTF.

This chain joins TRBV5-4 and TRBJ2-7; D gene uncertain. The V gene lost 4 bases and the J gene lost 0 bases, with 11 bases spanning the gap. CDR1 and CDR2 (germline): SGHNT, YYREEE (reference sequence). The CDR3 is made up of 14 amino acids. This CDR3 is CASSVDWSSYEQYF. The DNA for the CDR3 is TGTGCCAGCAGCGTAGACTGGTCCTCCTACGAGCAGTACTTC. Full variable domain (rest looked up from reference TRBV5-4 and TRBJ2-7): ETGVTQSPTHLIKTRGQQVTLRCSSQSGHNTVSWYQQALGQGPQFIFQYYREEENGRGNFPPRFSGLQFPNYSSELNVNALELDDSALYLCASSVDWSSYEQYFGPGTRLTVT.

This clone is a singleton in its sample. The CDR3 loop reads CASSQHTYEQYF. In DNA, the CDR3 is TGTGCCAGCAGTCAACACACCTACGAGCAGTACTTC. The chain carries TRBV6-5 and TRBJ2-7, with no clear D. The CDR3 contains 12 residues. Germline V gives CDR1 MNHEY, CDR2 SVGAGI. Trimming pared 5 bases from V and 2 bases from J, leaving 7 bases between.

The rearrangement uses TRBV4-2 and TRBJ1-5; D unclear. V shed 1 base and J shed 4 bases, with 8 bases lying between them. The germline V gene encodes CDR1 LGHNA and CDR2 YNFKEQ. The CDR3 is made up of 14 amino acids. CDR3 region: CASSQVERNQPQHF. Here the CDR3 DNA reads TGTGCCAGCAGCCAAGTGGAGCGGAATCAGCCCCAGCATTTT.

V and J are TRBV6-1 and TRBJ1-2, with 7 bases that match TRBD1. The germline V gene has CDR1 MNHNS and CDR2 SASEGT. With V trimmed by 4 bases and J by 4 bases, 12 bases remained unmatched. CDR3 length: 16 residues. CDR3 DNA: TGTGCCAGCAGTGGTAAACAGGGGTCCCCCATCTATGGCTACACCTTC. Amino acids: CASSGKQGSPIYGYTF.

The V call is TRBV27, the J call TRBJ2-1; D is possibly TRBD2 (5 bases). Germline V lookup: CDR1 MNHEY, CDR2 SMNVEV (reference sequence). The CDR3 is 14 residues long. Trimming cost V 8 bases and J 4 bases, with 15 bases left between them. The CDR3 DNA reads TGTGCCAGCGGTTCACTAGTTACTTACAATGAGCAGTTCTTC. Its translation: CASGSLVTYNEQFF.

The V call is TRBV6-1, the J call TRBJ2-1, with TRBD2 matching 8 bases. The CDR3 totals 17 residues. Germline V lookup: CDR1 MNHNS, CDR2 SASEGT. After removal of 3 bases from V and 0 bases from J, the junction contained 7 bases not matched to a gene. CDR3 sequence: CASSDPGLASSYNEQFF. In DNA, the CDR3 is TGTGCCAGCAGTGACCCAGGACTAGCCAGCTCCTACAATGAGCAGTTCTTC.

A few counts support this clone. This sequence joins TRBV18 and TRBJ1-2; D gene ambiguous. Trimming took off 3 bases at V and 1 base at J, with 12 bases between the two ends. CDR1 is KGHSH and CDR2 is LQKENI in the germline V gene. CDR3 length: 15 residues. The CDR3 sequence is CASSPVWDFNYGYTF. The CDR3 DNA reads TGTGCCAGCTCACCTGTATGGGATTTTAACTATGGCTACACCTTC.

V gene TRBV6-5 combines with J gene TRBJ2-3, with D perhaps given as TRBD1 or TRBD2 (5 bases each). Trimming stripped 0 bases from V and 6 bases from J, with 13 bases between. Germline CDR1 is MNHEY and CDR2 is SVGAGI. The CDR3 is made up of 15 amino acids. The chain's CDR3 is CASSYSGRPGDTQYF. In nucleotides, the CDR3 is TGTGCCAGCAGTTACTCGGGGCGACCGGGGGATACGCAGTATTTT.

J is TRBJ1-1 and V is TRBV30; D is perhaps TRBD1 (5 bases). The V and J ends lost 0 bases and 5 bases respectively, with 13 bases between them. CDR3 length equals 14 residues. CDR1 is GTSNPN, CDR2 SVGIG, per germline (reference sequence). This CDR3 reads CAWSVLSWGTEAFF. The CDR3 DNA reads as TGTGCCTGGAGTGTACTTTCTTGGGGGACTGAAGCTTTCTTT.

J is TRBJ1-2 and V is TRBV7-6; 8 bases line up with TRBD1. This CDR3 contains 14 residues. Germline assignment: CDR1 SGHVS and CDR2 FNYEAQ. Losses at the gene ends were 2 bases for V and 4 bases for J; bases not matched to a gene: 3. The CDR3 DNA reads as TGTGCCAGCAGCTTAACAGGGGGGGTCTATGGCTACACCTTC. It yields the protein CASSLTGGVYGYTF.

Remarks on this clone: Germline and junction disagree at one end, which may indicate a read error. The J gene is TRBJ2-3, the V gene TRBV11-1, with TRBD1 matching 12 bases. The CDR3 consists of 17 residues. Germline CDR1 and CDR2: SGHAT and FQDESV (reference sequence). In DNA, the CDR3 is TGTGCCAGCAGCCTAGCATTGGGACAGGGGGCATCAGATACGCAGTATTTT. As protein: CASSLALGQGASDTQYF.

The J gene is TRBJ2-3, the V gene TRBV15; 12 nucleotides align to TRBD2. With 0 bases clipped from V and 3 bases from J, the junction kept 1 base outside the gene matches. This CDR3 region has 16 residues. Per germline, CDR1 LNHNV and CDR2 YYDKDF (reference sequence). The CDR3 coding sequence is TGTGCCACCAGCAGAGATACTAGCGGGGGGACAGATACGCAGTATTTT. This translates into CATSRDTSGGTDTQYF.

In its sample, this clone is medium-sized. The chain has TRBV5-6 and TRBJ1-5; weak D call: TRBD1 (5 bases). V lost 2 bases to trimming and J lost 7 bases, with 13 bases between them. CDR1 and CDR2 from the germline V gene are SGHDT and YYEEEE. The CDR3 totals 14 residues. The CDR3: CASSFGRRDQPQHF. Here the CDR3 DNA reads TGTGCCAGCAGCTTCGGGCGCAGGGACCAGCCCCAGCATTTT.